This record concerns one T cell receptor (beta chain) sequence. The target antigen is unknown. Data came from immunoSEQ multiplex PCR; TCRdb stores just in-frame clones and leaves some out. The data show approximately 68,000 clones, 88% seen once. This CDR3 contains 16 residues. Trimming left V 3 bases short and J 2 bases short, with 16 bases between. The V gene's germline CDR1 is KGHSH and CDR2 LQKENI. This specimen comes from a study of T cell responses to AZD1222 COVID-19 vaccine. Study-level results: CD4 TCRs linked to vaccination spanned spike, dominating at 160-218 and 743-854. The study identified only a handful of AZD1222 recipients as seropositive at baseline. White British people made up most donors, females outnumbered males, and clonal diversity was possibly underestimated.

The sequencing used peripheral blood, collected 28 days after the second dose of the MenACWY control vaccine. This receptor was taken from an adult who received the MenACWY meningococcal vaccine as a control. The chain couples TRBV18 to TRBJ2-5; possibly TRBD1 for D (5 bases). CDR3 region: CASSPQTPGSQETQYF. For the CDR3, the DNA is TGTGCCAGCTCACCCCAGACCCCAGGGTCTCAAGAGACCCAGTACTTC.